This T cell receptor (beta chain) was profiled in a study of early T cells in non-severe SARS-CoV-2 infection (dated by TCRdb to the early 2020s). At the level of the whole study: Because TCR sequencing was done on bulk RNA from unsorted whole blood, the alpha and beta chains could not be paired.

What the work shows at the level of the full study, not this receptor alone: Matching against VDJdb was skewed toward anti-spike CD8 responses, likely underestimated virus-specific expansions, and missed private and CD4 specificities.

The CDR3, from cysteine to phenylalanine, totals 15 residues. The retained sequence is limited to the CDR3, 45 bases, with the frame set at the first base. CDR1 and CDR2 were assigned from the germline V gene as SGHRS and YFSETQ. V has 4 bases trimmed and J has 6 bases trimmed; junction bases matching no gene number 10. Libraries were prepared through 5' RACE. For sequencing, a NextSeq 500 was employed. To correct for sequencing error and PCR bias, the TCR library protocol tagged individual cDNA molecules with unique molecular identifiers. Both TCR alpha and beta chains were sequenced, and tight co-correlation was observed between alpha and beta sequence abundances in each sample. The paper's processing steps were these. Decombinator V4 was used to perform V gene, J gene and CDR3 annotation of TCR sequences. TCRs were defined as expanded if a significant change between any two time points was detected under a Poisson model with p below 0.0001. Abundances of TCRs were expressed as counts per million after normalisation to the total number of TCRs sequenced in each sample. MAIT TCRs were defined by TRAV1-2 paired with TRAJ12, TRAJ20 or TRAJ33, and iNKT TCRs by TRAV10 paired with TRAJ18. VDJdb, accessed on 1 November 2021, was searched for TCRs annotated for CMV, EBV and SARS-CoV-2, and TCRs annotated for more than one antigen were excluded. TCRdb itself trimmed the public reads at Q25 with fastp, ran MiXCR and retained productive beta chains. Each CDR3 protein appears once, grouped with its most common genes and DNA. TCRdb assigned the V and J calls; the authors' analysis was not used. The sample table contains 50,000 to 60,000 distinct CDR3 sequences; only one count was recorded for approximately 8% of them. 3% to 4% of the sample is held by the ten biggest clonotypes.

A case-control design nested within a healthcare worker cohort in London, UK, was used, with weekly nasopharyngeal swab PCR tests and blood sampling performed. Between 23 and 31 March 2020, the week of the UK lockdown, healthcare workers were enrolled and then followed up weekly for as long as 16 weeks. This clonotype was counted many times. Its cognate antigen has yet to be identified. The sample holds no much larger clone one base away, and base qualities are not on file. This TCR derives from an adult who was a healthcare worker with PCR-confirmed SARS-CoV-2 infection or an uninfected control (not recorded which). The chain joins TRBV5-1 to TRBJ2-1; 7 central bases correspond to TRBD2. The sequenced sample consisted of whole blood. The CDR3 corresponds to CASSQPGLLPNEQFF. The DNA sequence is as follows: TGCGCCAGCAGCCAACCGGGACTACTCCCCAATGAGCAGTTCTTC.